This T cell receptor beta chain originates from a study of shared clonotypes between healthy human individuals. Points from the study as a whole: Genetic and exposure-history diversity was limited by the small donor number.

CD45RO-negative cells were positively selected for CCR7, leaving out terminally differentiated effector memory CD45RA+ cells. Points on this clone: What it binds is not known.

CDR1 and CDR2 from the germline V gene are SGHKS and YYEKEE (reference sequence). This CDR3 has 15 amino acids. The germline V and J ends were trimmed by 2 bases and 0 bases, with 11 bases remaining between them. For each subset, genomic DNA was distributed in equal portions over several immunoSEQ plates. Sorted-subset replicate PCR reactions contained 200 ng DNA, corresponding to roughly 29,000 T cell genomes. Repertoires were generated with immunoSEQ multiplex PCR, while TCRdb's copy carries only in-frame clones and drops some. The sample has about 590,000 clones, 95% seen once; the top ten hold 0.095% to 0.12%.

This sequence joins TRBV5-5 and TRBJ1-1, with a tentative D call TRBD1 (6 bases). The specimen was naive CD8+ T cells sorted from blood. The sequence came from a woman younger than 45 in good health. CDR3 region: CASSLGGGMNTEAFF. The CDR3 DNA sequence: TGTGCCAGCAGCTTAGGAGGGGGGATGAACACTGAAGCTTTCTTT.